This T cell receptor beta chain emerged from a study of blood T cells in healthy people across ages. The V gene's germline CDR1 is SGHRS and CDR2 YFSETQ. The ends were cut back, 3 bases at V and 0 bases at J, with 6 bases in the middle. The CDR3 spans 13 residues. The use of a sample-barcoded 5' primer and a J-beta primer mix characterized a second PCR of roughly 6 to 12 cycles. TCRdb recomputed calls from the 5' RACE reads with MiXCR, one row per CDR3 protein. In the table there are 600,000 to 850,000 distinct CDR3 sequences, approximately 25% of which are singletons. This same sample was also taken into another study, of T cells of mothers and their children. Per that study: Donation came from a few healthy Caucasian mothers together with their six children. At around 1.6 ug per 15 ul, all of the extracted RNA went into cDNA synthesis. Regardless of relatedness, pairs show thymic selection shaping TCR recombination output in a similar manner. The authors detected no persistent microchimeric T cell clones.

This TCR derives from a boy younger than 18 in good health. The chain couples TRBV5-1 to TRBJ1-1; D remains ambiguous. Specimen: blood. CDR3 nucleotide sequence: TGCGCCAGCAGCTCGGCAGTGAACACTGAAGCTTTCTTT. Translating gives CASSSAVNTEAFF.